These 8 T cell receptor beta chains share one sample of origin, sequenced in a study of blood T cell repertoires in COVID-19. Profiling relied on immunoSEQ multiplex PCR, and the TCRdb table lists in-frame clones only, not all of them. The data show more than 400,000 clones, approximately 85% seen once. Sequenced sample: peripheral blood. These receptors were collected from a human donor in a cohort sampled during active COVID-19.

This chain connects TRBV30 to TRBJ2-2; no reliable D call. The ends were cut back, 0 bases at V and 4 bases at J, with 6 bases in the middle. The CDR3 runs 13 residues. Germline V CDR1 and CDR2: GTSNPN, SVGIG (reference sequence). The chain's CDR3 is CAWSVYSTGELFF. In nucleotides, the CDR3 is TGTGCCTGGAGTGTATACAGCACCGGGGAGCTGTTTTTT.

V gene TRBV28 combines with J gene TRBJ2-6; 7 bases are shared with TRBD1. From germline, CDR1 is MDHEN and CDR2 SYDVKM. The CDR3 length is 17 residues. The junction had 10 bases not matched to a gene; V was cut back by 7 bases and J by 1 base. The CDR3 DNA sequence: TGTGCCAGCACAACCTCGGGACAGCCTTCTGGGGCCAACGTCCTGACTTTC. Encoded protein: CASTTSGQPSGANVLTF.

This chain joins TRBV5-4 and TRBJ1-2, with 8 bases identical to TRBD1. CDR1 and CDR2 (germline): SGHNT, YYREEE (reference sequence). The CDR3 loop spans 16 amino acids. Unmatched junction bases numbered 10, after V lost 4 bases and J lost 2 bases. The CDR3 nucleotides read TGTGCCAGCAGCCCGGCCCCGGGACAGGAGAACTATGGCTACACCTTC. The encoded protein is CASSPAPGQENYGYTF.

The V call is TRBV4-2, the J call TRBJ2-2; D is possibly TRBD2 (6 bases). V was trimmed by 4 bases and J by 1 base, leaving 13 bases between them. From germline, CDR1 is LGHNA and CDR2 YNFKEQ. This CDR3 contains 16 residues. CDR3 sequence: CASSPYSGGNTGELFF. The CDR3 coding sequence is TGTGCCAGCAGCCCTTATAGCGGAGGGAACACCGGGGAGCTGTTTTTT.

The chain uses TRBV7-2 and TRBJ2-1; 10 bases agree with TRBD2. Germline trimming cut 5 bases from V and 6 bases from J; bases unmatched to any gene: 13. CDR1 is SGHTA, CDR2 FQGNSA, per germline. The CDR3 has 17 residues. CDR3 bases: TGTGCCAGCAGCCGCAAAAGTGGACTAGCGGAACTCAATGAGCAGTTCTTC. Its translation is CASSRKSGLAELNEQFF.

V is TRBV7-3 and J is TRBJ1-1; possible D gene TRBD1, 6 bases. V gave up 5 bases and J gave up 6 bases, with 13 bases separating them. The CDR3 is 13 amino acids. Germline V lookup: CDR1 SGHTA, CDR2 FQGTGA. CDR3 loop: CASSERGKAEAFF. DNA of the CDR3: TGTGCCAGCAGCGAAAGGGGGAAGGCTGAAGCTTTCTTT.

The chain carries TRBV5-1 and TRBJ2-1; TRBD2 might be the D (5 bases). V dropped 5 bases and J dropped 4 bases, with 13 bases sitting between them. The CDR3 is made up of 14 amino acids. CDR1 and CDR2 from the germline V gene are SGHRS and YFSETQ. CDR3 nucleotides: TGCGCCAGCAGGCGCTCGACTAATTACAATGAGCAGTTCTTC. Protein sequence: CASRRSTNYNEQFF.

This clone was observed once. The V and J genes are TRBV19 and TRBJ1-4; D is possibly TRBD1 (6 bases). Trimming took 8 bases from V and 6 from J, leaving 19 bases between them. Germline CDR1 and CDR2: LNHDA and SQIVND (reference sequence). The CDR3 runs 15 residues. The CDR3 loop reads CASPRIGRGDEKLFF. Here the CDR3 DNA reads TGTGCCAGTCCAAGAATAGGCAGGGGAGATGAAAAACTGTTTTTT.